The 21 T cell receptor beta chains given below trace back to one sample, sequenced in a study of ipilimumab plus nivolumab after autologous stem cell transplantation. Profiling relied on immunoSEQ multiplex PCR, and the TCRdb table lists in-frame clones only, not all of them. Here the sample spans 17,000 or so clones, roughly 84% being singletons. The specimen comprised PBMCs, sampled in a trial of ipilimumab plus nivolumab as post-transplant consolidation. All receptors come from a male donor with diffuse large B-cell lymphoma.

This chain links TRBV7-2 with TRBJ1-4, with D uncertain. The CDR3 runs to 13 residues. Looked up from germline, CDR1 is SGHTA and CDR2 is FQGNSA. The V end was cut by 5 bases, the J end by 8 bases, with 12 bases between. CDR3 residues: CASSAGVGEKLFF. The CDR3, as DNA: TGTGCCAGCAGCGCCGGCGTAGGGGAAAAACTGTTTTTT.

The chain uses TRBV18 and TRBJ2-7; D unresolved. CDR3 length: 14 residues. V lost 5 bases and J lost 6, with 17 bases in between. Per the germline V gene, CDR1 is KGHSH and CDR2 is LQKENI. CDR3 DNA: TGTGCCAGCTCATTTGGGCCCACCGCAGGCGAGCAGTACTTC. Protein: CASSFGPTAGEQYF.

The V call is TRBV6-1, the J call TRBJ2-1; D is possibly TRBD1 or TRBD2 (5 bases each). From germline, CDR1 is MNHNS and CDR2 SASEGT. Trimming cost V 2 bases and J 0 bases, with 17 bases left between them. The CDR3 consists of 18 residues. CDR3 coding DNA: TGTGCCAGCAGTGAAAGGGGAGTGTTAGCGAGCTCCTACAATGAGCAGTTCTTC. This translates into CASSERGVLASSYNEQFF.

The gene calls are TRBV6-1 and TRBJ1-3, with no clear D. This CDR3 has 19 residues. Germline values: CDR1 MNHNS, CDR2 SASEGT. V lost 2 bases and J lost 0, with 20 bases in between. The chain's CDR3 is CASSERVRGPGVSGNTIYF. The CDR3 nucleotides read TGTGCCAGCAGTGAAAGGGTCAGAGGCCCTGGTGTCTCTGGAAACACCATATATTTT.

This sequence joins TRBV7-8 and TRBJ1-2; D is unresolved. Trimming cost V 2 bases and J 3 bases, with 10 bases left between them. Germline V gene data show CDR1 as SGHVS and CDR2 as FQNEAQ. The CDR3 spans 14 residues. CDR3 sequence: CASSLTPGHYGYTF. DNA for the CDR3: TGTGCCAGCAGCTTAACGCCGGGCCACTATGGCTACACCTTC.

The chain uses TRBV7-2 and TRBJ1-4; D is perhaps TRBD1 (5 bases). The CDR3 length is 20 residues. Per the germline V gene, CDR1 is SGHTA and CDR2 is FQGNSA. Trimming took 0 bases from V and 0 from J, leaving 20 bases between them. CDR3 sequence: CASSLAGKTAQDATNEKLFF. The CDR3 DNA is TGTGCCAGCAGCTTAGCGGGGAAGACAGCGCAAGATGCAACTAATGAAAAACTGTTTTTT. Based on the CDR3 plus reference TRBV7-2 and TRBJ1-4, the full variable domain is GAGVSQSPSNKVTEKGKDVELRCDPISGHTALYWYRQSLGQGLEFLIYFQGNSAPDKSGLPSDRFSAERTGGSVSTLTIQRTQQEDSAVYLCASSLAGKTAQDATNEKLFFGSGTQLSVL.

V usage is TRBV4-1 and J usage is TRBJ2-3; TRBD2 agrees at 9 bases. Germline CDR1 and CDR2: MGHRA and YSYEKL. This CDR3 is 16 amino acids long. Unmatched junction bases numbered 7, after V lost 0 bases and J lost 6 bases. The CDR3 reads CASSQDWAGGLDTQYF. CDR3 nucleotides: TGCGCCAGCAGCCAAGACTGGGCGGGGGGGCTCGATACGCAGTATTTT.

In this sample, this clone turned up a few times. The V gene is TRBV28, the J gene TRBJ2-3; 8 positions agree with TRBD2. The germline V gene has CDR1 MDHEN and CDR2 SYDVKM. The ends lost 4 bases at V and 4 bases at J; junction bases unmatched: 4. The length of the CDR3 is 14 residues. The CDR3 protein is CASSSGGAADTQYF. Here the CDR3 DNA reads TGTGCCAGCAGTTCCGGGGGGGCTGCAGATACGCAGTATTTT.

The chain couples TRBV27 to TRBJ1-6, with a weak D call TRBD1 (5 bases). V was shortened by 4 bases and J by 7 bases, with 14 bases between the two germline ends. This CDR3 has 15 residues. Looked up from germline, CDR1 is MNHEY and CDR2 is SMNVEV (reference sequence). The CDR3 loop reads CASSWAGMVNSPLHF. CDR3 bases: TGTGCCAGCAGTTGGGCAGGGATGGTAAATTCACCCCTCCACTTT.

The rearrangement links TRBV19 to TRBJ2-5, with 9 bases matching TRBD2. The trim removed 4 bases at V and 2 bases at J, leaving 2 bases unmatched. The CDR3 is 14 residues long. Germline V gene lookup returns CDR1 LNHDA and CDR2 SQIVND (reference sequence). The CDR3 sequence is CASSSLAGQETQYF. The CDR3 nucleotides read TGTGCCAGTAGTAGCCTAGCGGGGCAAGAGACCCAGTACTTC.

The rearrangement links TRBV4-2 to TRBJ2-3, with 10 bases lining up with TRBD2. Germline CDR1 and CDR2: LGHNA and YNFKEQ. V dropped 1 base and J dropped 3; count of bases not matched to a gene: 4. CDR3 length: 16 residues. As DNA, the CDR3 is TGTGCCAGCAGCCAAGCAGCGGGGGGGCGTACAGATACGCAGTATTTT. Translating gives CASSQAAGGRTDTQYF.

The rearrangement uses TRBV9 and TRBJ1-4; no clear D. Germline V CDR1 and CDR2: SGDLS, YYNGEE. The V and J ends lost 4 bases and 3 bases respectively, with 13 bases between them. The CDR3 is 15 residues long. The chain's CDR3 is CASSPRVYANEKLFF. For the CDR3, the DNA is TGTGCCAGCAGCCCCCGGGTCTATGCTAATGAAAAACTGTTTTTT.

This sequence joins TRBV6-1 and TRBJ2-3, with 12 bases that match TRBD1. The CDR3 totals 15 residues. Germline CDR1 is MNHNS and CDR2 is SASEGT. V lost 4 bases, J lost 10 bases, and 9 bases stayed unmatched. The CDR3 coding sequence is TGTGCCAGCAGTGTATCCGGGACAGGGGGCAGGGCGCAGTATTTT. Encoded protein: CASSVSGTGGRAQYF.

This chain connects TRBV19 to TRBJ2-6; the D is unclear. Germline lookup yields CDR1 LNHDA and CDR2 SQIVND (reference sequence). The CDR3 is 17 amino acids. With 5 bases removed from V and 0 bases from J, the gap between germline ends came to 14 bases. CDR3 sequence (DNA): TGTGCCAGTAGTTCGTGGCCGAGTGTCTCTGGGGCCAACGTCCTGACTTTC. This translates into CASSSWPSVSGANVLTF. Full variable domain (missing parts from reference TRBV19 and TRBJ2-6): DGGITQSPKYLFRKEGQNVTLSCEQNLNHDAMYWYRQDPGQGLRLIYYSQIVNDFQKGDIAEGYSVSREKKESFPLTVTSAQKNPTAFYLCASSSWPSVSGANVLTFGAGSRLTVL.

This clone was detected a few times. The rearrangement uses TRBV29-1 and TRBJ2-3; D may be TRBD1 or TRBD2 (5 bases each). Trimming left V 1 base short and J 5 bases short, with 13 bases between. The CDR3 runs to 14 residues. Per the germline V gene, CDR1 is SQVTM and CDR2 is ANQGSEA. The CDR3 here is CSVEAGTAQDTQYF. Here the CDR3 DNA reads TGCAGCGTTGAAGCAGGGACCGCCCAAGATACGCAGTATTTT.

This clone showed up just once. The J gene is TRBJ1-1, the V gene TRBV6-5; D is uncertain. Germline CDR1 is MNHEY and CDR2 is SVGAGI. Trimming shortened V by 5 bases and J by 1 base, and 8 bases separated the two germline ends. This CDR3 has 13 amino acids. The CDR3 loop is CASSSPQNTEAFF. The CDR3 region has the DNA TGTGCCAGCAGTAGCCCCCAGAACACTGAAGCTTTCTTT.

The chain links TRBV7-2 to TRBJ2-1; D gene unclear. Trimming cost V 5 bases and J 6 bases, with 11 bases left between them. The CDR3 contains 13 residues. Germline values: CDR1 SGHTA, CDR2 FQGNSA. The CDR3 DNA reads TGTGCCAGCAGCCAGTGGGCCGTCAATGAGCAGTTCTTC. Encoded protein: CASSQWAVNEQFF.

This clone was seen only a few times. The chain employs TRBV5-6 and TRBJ1-1, with D maybe TRBD1 (5 bases). V shed 2 bases and J shed 1 base, with 12 bases lying between them. The germline V gene has CDR1 SGHDT and CDR2 YYEEEE. This CDR3 is 15 amino acids long. Here the CDR3 reads CASSLRAGRNTEAFF. The CDR3 DNA reads as TGTGCCAGCAGCTTACGGGCAGGGAGGAACACTGAAGCTTTCTTT.

This clone was seen only a few times. One junction end disagrees with the germline gene, perhaps due to a read error. The V call is TRBV7-7, the J call TRBJ2-1, with D unresolved. Per the germline V gene, CDR1 is SSHAT and CDR2 is FNYEAQ (reference sequence). The CDR3 length is 14 residues. CDR3 in amino acids: CASSSLQDYNEQFF. The CDR3 nucleotides read TGTGCTAGCAGTTCCCTTCAGGACTACAATGAGCAGTTCTTC.

This clone was recorded once. The chain carries TRBV7-9 and TRBJ2-7, with 8 bases fitting TRBD2. J was trimmed by 7 bases and V by 6 bases; bases with no gene match: 11. Germline CDR1 is SEHNR and CDR2 is FQNEAQ (reference sequence). This CDR3 region has 14 residues. The CDR3 coding sequence is TGTGCCAGCAGGCGCGGGGGGTCCATGGAGGAGCAGTACTTC. Residues: CASRRGGSMEEQYF. The full variable domain, completed using reference TRBV7-9 and TRBJ2-7, is DTGVSQNPRHKITKRGQNVTFRCDPISEHNRLYWYRQTLGQGPEFLTYFQNEAQLEKSRLLSDRFSAERPKGSFSTLEIQRTEQGDSAMYLCASRRGGSMEEQYFGPGTRLTVT.

The genes are TRBV5-4 and TRBJ1-6; possible D gene TRBD1, 5 bases. The germline V gene has CDR1 SGHNT and CDR2 YYREEE (reference sequence). This CDR3 contains 12 residues. Trimming shortened V by 1 base and J by 10 bases, and 6 bases separated the two germline ends. CDR3 sequence reads: CASSLWGSPLHF. In DNA, the CDR3 is TGTGCCAGCAGCTTGTGGGGGTCACCCCTCCACTTT.